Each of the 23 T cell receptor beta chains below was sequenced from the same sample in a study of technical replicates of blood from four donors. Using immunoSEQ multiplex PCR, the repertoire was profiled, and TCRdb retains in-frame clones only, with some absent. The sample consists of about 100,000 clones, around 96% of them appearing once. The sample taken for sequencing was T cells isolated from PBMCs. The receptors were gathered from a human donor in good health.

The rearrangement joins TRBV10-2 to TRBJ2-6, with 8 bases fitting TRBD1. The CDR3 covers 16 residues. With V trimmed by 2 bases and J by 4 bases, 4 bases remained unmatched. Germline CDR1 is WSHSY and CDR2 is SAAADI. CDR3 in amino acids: CASSEQGAGGANVLTF. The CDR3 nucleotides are TGCGCCAGCAGTGAGCAGGGGGCGGGGGGGGCCAACGTCCTGACTTTC.

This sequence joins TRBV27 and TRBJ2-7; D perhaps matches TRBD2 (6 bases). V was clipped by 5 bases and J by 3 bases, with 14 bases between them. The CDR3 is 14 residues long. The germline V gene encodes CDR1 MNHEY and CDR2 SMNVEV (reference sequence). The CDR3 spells CASSPGLPIYEQYF. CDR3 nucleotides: TGTGCCAGCAGTCCGGGACTTCCAATCTACGAGCAGTACTTC.

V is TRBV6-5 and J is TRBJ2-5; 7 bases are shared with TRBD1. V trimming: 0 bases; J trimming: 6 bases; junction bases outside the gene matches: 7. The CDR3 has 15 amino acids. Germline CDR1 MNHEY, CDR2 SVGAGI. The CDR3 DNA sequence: TGTGCCAGCAGTTACTCTGAAAGACAGGGAAAGACCCAGTACTTC. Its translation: CASSYSERQGKTQYF.

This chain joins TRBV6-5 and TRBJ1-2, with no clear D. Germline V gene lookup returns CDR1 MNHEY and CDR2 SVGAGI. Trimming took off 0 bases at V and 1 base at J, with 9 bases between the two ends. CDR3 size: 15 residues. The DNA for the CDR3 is TGTGCCAGCAGTTACTCGGTTCAGTTTAACTATGGCTACACCTTC. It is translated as CASSYSVQFNYGYTF.

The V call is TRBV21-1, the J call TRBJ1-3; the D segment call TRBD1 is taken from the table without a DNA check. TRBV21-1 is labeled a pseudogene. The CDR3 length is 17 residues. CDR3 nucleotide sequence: TGTGCCAGCAGCAAAGGGTCATCTGGCTTCTCTGGAAACACCATATATTTT. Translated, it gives CASSKGSSGFSGNTIYF.

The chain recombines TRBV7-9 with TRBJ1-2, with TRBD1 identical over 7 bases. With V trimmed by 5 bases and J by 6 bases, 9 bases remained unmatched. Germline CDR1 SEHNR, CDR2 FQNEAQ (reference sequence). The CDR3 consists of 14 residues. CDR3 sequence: CASSRSRGDDGYTF. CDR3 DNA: TGTGCCAGCAGCCGAAGCAGGGGGGATGATGGCTACACCTTC.

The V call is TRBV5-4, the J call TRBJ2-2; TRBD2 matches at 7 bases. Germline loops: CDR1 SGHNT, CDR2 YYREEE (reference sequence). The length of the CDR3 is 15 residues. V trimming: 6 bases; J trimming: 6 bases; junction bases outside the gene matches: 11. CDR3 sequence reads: CASNPSGGGAGELFF. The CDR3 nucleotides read TGTGCCAGCAACCCCTCTGGTGGGGGGGCCGGGGAGCTGTTTTTT.

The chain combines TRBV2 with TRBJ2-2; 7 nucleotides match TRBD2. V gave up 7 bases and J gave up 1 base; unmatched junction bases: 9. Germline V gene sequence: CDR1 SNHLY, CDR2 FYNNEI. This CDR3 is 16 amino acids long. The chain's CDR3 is CASNVPGLRNTGELFF. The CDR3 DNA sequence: TGTGCCAGCAACGTACCGGGACTAAGGAACACCGGGGAGCTGTTTTTT.

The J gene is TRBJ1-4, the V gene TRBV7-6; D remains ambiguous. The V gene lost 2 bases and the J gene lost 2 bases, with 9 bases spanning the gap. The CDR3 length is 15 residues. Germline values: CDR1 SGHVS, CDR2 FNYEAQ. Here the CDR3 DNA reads TGTGCCAGCAGCTTAATTGGCCAGACTAATGAAAAACTGTTTTTT. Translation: CASSLIGQTNEKLFF.

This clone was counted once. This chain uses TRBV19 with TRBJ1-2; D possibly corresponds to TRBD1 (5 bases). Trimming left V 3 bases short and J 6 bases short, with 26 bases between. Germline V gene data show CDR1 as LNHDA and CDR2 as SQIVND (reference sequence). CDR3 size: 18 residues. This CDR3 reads CASSIRVTSYLVGNGYTF. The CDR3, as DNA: TGTGCCAGTAGTATCAGGGTCACCTCCTACTTAGTAGGGAATGGCTACACCTTC.

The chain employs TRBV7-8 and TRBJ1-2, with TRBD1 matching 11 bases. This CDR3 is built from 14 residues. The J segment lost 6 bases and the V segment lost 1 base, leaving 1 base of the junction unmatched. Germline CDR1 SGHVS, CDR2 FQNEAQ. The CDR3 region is CASSLGGQGDGYTF. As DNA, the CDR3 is TGTGCCAGCAGCTTAGGGGGACAGGGGGATGGCTACACCTTC.

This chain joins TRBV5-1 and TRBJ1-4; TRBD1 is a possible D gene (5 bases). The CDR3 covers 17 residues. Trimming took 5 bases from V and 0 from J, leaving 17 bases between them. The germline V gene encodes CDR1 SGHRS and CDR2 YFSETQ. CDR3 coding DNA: TGCGCCAGCAGGAGGCAAGGGGCCTTAGCAACTAATGAAAAACTGTTTTTT. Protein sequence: CASRRQGALATNEKLFF.

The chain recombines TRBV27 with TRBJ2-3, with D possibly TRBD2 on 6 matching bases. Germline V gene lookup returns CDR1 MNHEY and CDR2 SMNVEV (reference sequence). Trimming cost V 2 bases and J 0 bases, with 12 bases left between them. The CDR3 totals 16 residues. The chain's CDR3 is CASSLPPGTSTDTQYF. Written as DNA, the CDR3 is TGTGCCAGCAGTTTACCTCCCGGGACTAGCACAGATACGCAGTATTTT.

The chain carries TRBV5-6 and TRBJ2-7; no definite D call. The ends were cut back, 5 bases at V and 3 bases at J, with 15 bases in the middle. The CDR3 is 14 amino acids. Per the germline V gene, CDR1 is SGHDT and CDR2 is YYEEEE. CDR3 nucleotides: TGTGCCAGCAGTTCGACAAACCGCCGCTACGAGCAGTACTTC. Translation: CASSSTNRRYEQYF.

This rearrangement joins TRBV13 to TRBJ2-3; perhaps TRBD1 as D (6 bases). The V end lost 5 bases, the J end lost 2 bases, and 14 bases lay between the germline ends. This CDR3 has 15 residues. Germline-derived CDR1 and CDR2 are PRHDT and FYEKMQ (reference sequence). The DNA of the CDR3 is TGTGCCAGCAGCAAAGGGGGTGAGGTCACAGATACGCAGTATTTT. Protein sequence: CASSKGGEVTDTQYF.

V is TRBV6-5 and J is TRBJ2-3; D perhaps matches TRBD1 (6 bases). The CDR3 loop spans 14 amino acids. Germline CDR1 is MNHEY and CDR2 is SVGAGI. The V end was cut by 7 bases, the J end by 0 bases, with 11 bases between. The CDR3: CASNGQFSTDTQYF. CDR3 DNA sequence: TGTGCCAGCAACGGACAGTTTAGCACAGATACGCAGTATTTT.

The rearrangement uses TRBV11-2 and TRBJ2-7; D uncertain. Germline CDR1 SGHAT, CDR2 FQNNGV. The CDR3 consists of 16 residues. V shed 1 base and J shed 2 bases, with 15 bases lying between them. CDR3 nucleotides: TGTGCCAGCAGCTTAGTTGGTGCAGGCGCTACCTACGAGCAGTACTTC. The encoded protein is CASSLVGAGATYEQYF.

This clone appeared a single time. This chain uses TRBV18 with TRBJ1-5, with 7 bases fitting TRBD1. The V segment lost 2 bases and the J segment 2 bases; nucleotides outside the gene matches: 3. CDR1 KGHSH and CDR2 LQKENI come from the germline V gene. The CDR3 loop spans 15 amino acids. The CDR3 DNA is TGTGCCAGCTCACCAGGCCAGGGGGGCAATCAGCCCCAGCATTTT. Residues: CASSPGQGGNQPQHF.

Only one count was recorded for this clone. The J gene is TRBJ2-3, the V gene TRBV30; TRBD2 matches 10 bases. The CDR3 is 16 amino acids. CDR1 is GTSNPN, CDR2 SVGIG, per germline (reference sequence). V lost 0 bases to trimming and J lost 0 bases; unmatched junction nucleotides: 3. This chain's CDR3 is CAWSVAGGTSTDTQYF. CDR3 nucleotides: TGTGCCTGGAGTGTAGCGGGGGGGACTAGCACAGATACGCAGTATTTT.

The CDR3 region has the DNA TGTGCCAGCAGCCAAGATCCCCGCCAGTACCAAGAGACCCAGTACTTC. Protein sequence: CASSQDPRQYQETQYF. V usage is TRBV4-2 and J usage is TRBJ2-5; D not certain. Germline CDR1 and CDR2: LGHNA and YNFKEQ. V was cut by 0 bases and J by 0 bases, with 11 bases left in between. This CDR3 region has 16 residues.

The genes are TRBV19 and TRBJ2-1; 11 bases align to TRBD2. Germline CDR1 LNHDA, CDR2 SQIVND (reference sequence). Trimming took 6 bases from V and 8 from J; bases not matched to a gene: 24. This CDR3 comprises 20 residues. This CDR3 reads CASRDVAGGPGQVHSHEQFF. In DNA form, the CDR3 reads TGTGCCAGTAGGGATGTAGCGGGAGGGCCCGGACAAGTACATTCGCATGAGCAGTTCTTC.

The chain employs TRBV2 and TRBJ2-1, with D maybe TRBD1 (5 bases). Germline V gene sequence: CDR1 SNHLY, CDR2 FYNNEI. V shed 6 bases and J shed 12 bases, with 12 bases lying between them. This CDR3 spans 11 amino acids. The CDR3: CASSSDRPQFF. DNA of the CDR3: TGTGCCAGCAGCTCTGACAGACCGCAGTTCTTC. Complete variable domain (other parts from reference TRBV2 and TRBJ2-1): EPEVTQTPSHQVTQMGQEVILRCVPISNHLYFYWYRQILGQKVEFLVSFYNNEISEKSEIFDDQFSVERPDGSNFTLKIRSTKLEDSAMYFCASSSDRPQFFGPGTRLTVL.

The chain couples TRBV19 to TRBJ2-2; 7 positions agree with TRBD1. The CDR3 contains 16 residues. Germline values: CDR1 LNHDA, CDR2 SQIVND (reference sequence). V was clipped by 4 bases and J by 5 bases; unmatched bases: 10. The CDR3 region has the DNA TGTGCCAGTAGTACCTACCCGGGACAGAGGACCGGGGAGCTGTTTTTT. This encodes CASSTYPGQRTGELFF.